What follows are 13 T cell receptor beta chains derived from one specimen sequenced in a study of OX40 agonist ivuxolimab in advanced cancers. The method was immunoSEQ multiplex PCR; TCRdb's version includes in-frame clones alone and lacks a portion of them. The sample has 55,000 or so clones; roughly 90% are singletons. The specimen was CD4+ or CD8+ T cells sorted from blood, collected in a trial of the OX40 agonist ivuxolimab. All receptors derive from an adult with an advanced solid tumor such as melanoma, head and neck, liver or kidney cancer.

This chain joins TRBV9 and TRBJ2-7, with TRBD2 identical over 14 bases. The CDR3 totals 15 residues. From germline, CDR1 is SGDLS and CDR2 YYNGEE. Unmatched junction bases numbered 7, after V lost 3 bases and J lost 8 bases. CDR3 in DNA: TGTGCCAGCAGCGCGGCCGGGACTAGCGGGGGAAAGCAGTACTTC. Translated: CASSAAGTSGGKQYF.

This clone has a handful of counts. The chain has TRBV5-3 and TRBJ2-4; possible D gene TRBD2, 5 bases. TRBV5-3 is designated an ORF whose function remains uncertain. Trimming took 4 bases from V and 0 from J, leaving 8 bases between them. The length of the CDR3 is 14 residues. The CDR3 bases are TGTGCCAGAAGCCCGAGGGAAGCCAAAAACATTCAGTACTTC. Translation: CARSPREAKNIQYF.

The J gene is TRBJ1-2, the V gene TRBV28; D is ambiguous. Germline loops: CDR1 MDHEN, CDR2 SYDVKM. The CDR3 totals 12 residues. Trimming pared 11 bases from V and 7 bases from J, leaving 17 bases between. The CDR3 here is CAVQRRGFGYTF. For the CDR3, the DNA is TGTGCCGTCCAACGGCGGGGTTTTGGCTACACCTTC.

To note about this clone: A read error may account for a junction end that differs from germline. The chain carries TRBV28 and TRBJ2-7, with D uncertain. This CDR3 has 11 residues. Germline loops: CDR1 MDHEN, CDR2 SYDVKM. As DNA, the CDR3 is TGTGCCAGCGTGTCGGTGGCCTCCATTTATTTC. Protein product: CASVSVASIYF. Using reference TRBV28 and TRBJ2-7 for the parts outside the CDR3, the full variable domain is DVKVTQSSRYLVKRTGEKVFLECVQDMDHENMFWYRQDPGLGLRLIYFSYDVKMKEKGDIPEGYSVSREKKERFSLILESASTNQTSMYLCASVSVASIYFGPGTRLTVT.

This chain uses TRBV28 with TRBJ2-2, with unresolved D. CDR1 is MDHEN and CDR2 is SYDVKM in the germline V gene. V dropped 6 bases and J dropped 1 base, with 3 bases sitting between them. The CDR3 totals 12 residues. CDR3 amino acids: CASRGNTGELFF. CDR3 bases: TGTGCCAGCAGGGGGAACACCGGGGAGCTGTTTTTT.

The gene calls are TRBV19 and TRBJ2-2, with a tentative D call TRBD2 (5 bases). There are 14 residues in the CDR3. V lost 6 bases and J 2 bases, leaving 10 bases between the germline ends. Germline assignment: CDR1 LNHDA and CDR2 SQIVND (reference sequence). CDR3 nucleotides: TGTGCCAGTAGGAGGGCGGTTAACACCGGGGAGCTGTTTTTT. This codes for CASRRAVNTGELFF.

The CDR3 sequence is CASSPLGLAGGLYNEQFF. The CDR3 region has the DNA TGTGCCAGCAGTCCCCTAGGGCTAGCGGGAGGCTTGTACAATGAGCAGTTCTTC. V usage is TRBV28 and J usage is TRBJ2-1; 11 nucleotides align to TRBD2. Germline V gene sequence: CDR1 MDHEN, CDR2 SYDVKM. The J segment lost 4 bases and the V segment lost 5 bases, leaving 13 bases of the junction unmatched. The CDR3 runs to 18 residues. Full variable domain (rest looked up from reference TRBV28 and TRBJ2-1): DVKVTQSSRYLVKRTGEKVFLECVQDMDHENMFWYRQDPGLGLRLIYFSYDVKMKEKGDIPEGYSVSREKKERFSLILESASTNQTSMYLCASSPLGLAGGLYNEQFFGPGTRLTVL.

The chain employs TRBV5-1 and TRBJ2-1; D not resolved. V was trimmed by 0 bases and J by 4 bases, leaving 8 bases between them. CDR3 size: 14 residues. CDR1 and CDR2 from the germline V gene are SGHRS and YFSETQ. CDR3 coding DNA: TGCGCCAGCAGCTTGGCATCGACTTACAATGAGCAGTTCTTC. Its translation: CASSLASTYNEQFF.

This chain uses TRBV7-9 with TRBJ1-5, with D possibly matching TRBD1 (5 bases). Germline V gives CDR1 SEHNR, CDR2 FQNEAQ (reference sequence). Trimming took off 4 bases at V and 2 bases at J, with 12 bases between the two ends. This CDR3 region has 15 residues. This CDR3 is CASSSGTGRNQPQHF. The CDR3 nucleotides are TGTGCCAGCAGCTCGGGCACAGGACGCAATCAGCCCCAGCATTTT.

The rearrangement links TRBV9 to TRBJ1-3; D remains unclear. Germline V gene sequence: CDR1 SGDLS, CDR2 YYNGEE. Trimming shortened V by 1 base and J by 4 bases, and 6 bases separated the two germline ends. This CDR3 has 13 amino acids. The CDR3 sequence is CASSVIGGNTIYF. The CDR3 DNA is TGTGCCAGCAGCGTAATAGGGGGAAACACCATATATTTT. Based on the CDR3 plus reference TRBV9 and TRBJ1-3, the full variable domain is DSGVTQTPKHLITATGQRVTLRCSPRSGDLSVYWYQQSLDQGLQFLIQYYNGEERAKGNILERFSAQQFPDLHSELNLSSLELGDSALYFCASSVIGGNTIYFGEGSWLTVV.

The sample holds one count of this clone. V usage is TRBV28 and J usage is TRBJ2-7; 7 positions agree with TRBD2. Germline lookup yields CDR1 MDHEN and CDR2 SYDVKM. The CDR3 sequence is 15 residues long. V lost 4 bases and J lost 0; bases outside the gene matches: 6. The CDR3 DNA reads TGTGCCAGCAGTTCACCTACTAGCGCCTCCTACGAGCAGTACTTC. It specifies CASSSPTSASYEQYF.

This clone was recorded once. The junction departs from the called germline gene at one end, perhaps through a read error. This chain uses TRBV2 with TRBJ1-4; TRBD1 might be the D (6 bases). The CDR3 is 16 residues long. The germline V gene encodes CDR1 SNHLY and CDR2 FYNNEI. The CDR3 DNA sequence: TGTGCCGGCAGTGAAGCCGGTCAGGGGCGTGATGAAAAACTGTTTTTT. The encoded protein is CAGSEAGQGRDEKLFF.

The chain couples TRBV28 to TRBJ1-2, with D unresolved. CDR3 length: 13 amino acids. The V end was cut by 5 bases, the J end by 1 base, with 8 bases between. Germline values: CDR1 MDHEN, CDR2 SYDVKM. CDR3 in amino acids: CASSDHLNYGYTF. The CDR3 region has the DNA TGTGCCAGCAGTGACCACCTTAACTATGGCTACACCTTC.